The 26 T cell receptor beta chains in this list originate from one sample, sequenced in a study of blood T cell repertoires in COVID-19. TCRdb keeps only in-frame clones here, not all; method: immunoSEQ multiplex PCR. The repertoire holds roughly 290,000 clones, with 85% to 90% as singletons. Sequencing input: peripheral blood. The receptors derive from a man aged 30 to 39 with acute or convalescent COVID-19.

The chain is built from TRBV19 and TRBJ1-1; TRBD1 is a possible D gene (6 bases). Germline-derived CDR1 and CDR2 are LNHDA and SQIVND (reference sequence). V was trimmed by 8 bases and J by 3 bases, leaving 13 bases between them. This CDR3 is 13 amino acids long. The CDR3, as DNA: TGTGCCAGTTCTCGACAGGAGGACACTGAAGCTTTCTTT. It codes for CASSRQEDTEAFF.

V usage is TRBV5-1 and J usage is TRBJ2-7; TRBD1 matches at 8 bases. V dropped 0 bases and J dropped 6; count of bases not matched to a gene: 8. This CDR3 spans 15 amino acids. Germline loops: CDR1 SGHRS, CDR2 YFSETQ. CDR3 sequence (DNA): TGCGCCAGCAGCTTGGCCCCCCCCAGGGGGCTCGAGCAGTACTTC. This codes for CASSLAPPRGLEQYF. The variable domain in full, with the rest retrieved from reference TRBV5-1 and TRBJ2-7, is KAGVTQTPRYLIKTRGQQVTLSCSPISGHRSVSWYQQTPGQGLQFLFEYFSETQRNKGNFPGRFSGRQFSNSRSEMNVSTLELGDSALYLCASSLAPPRGLEQYFGPGTRLTVT.

This chain connects TRBV10-2 to TRBJ2-7; maybe TRBD2 (6 bases). CDR1 is WSHSY, CDR2 SAAADI, per germline. Trimming cost V 5 bases and J 0 bases, with 17 bases left between them. The CDR3 extends over 16 amino acids. CDR3 sequence: CASSSFGSGSSYEQYF. Written as DNA, the CDR3 is TGCGCCAGCAGTAGTTTTGGTAGCGGAAGCTCCTACGAGCAGTACTTC.

The chain uses TRBV11-2 and TRBJ2-7, with a weak D call TRBD2 (6 bases). Looked up from germline, CDR1 is SGHAT and CDR2 is FQNNGV. The germline V and J ends were trimmed by 8 bases and 5 bases, with 13 bases remaining between them. This CDR3 contains 12 residues. For the CDR3, the DNA is TGTGCCAGCGGGACTTCTGCACACGAGCAGTACTTC. It is translated as CASGTSAHEQYF. Full variable domain (missing parts from reference TRBV11-2 and TRBJ2-7): EAGVAQSPRYKIIEKRQSVAFWCNPISGHATLYWYQQILGQGPKLLIQFQNNGVVDDSQLPKDRFSAERLKGVDSTLKIQPAKLEDSAVYLCASGTSAHEQYFGPGTRLTVT.

This clone was seen just once. The chain couples TRBV12-3 or TRBV12-4 to TRBJ1-2; D is possibly TRBD1 (6 bases). This CDR3 has 13 amino acids. Trimming left V 6 bases short and J 4 bases short, with 12 bases between. The CDR3 DNA follows: TGTGCCAGCAGCAAGGGGGGGAGCTATGGCTACACCTTC. Its protein product is CASSKGGSYGYTF.

The CDR3 loop reads CASSLEFGETQYF. The CDR3 coding sequence is TGCGCCAGCAGCTTGGAGTTCGGAGAGACCCAGTACTTC. The chain carries TRBV5-1 and TRBJ2-5; D gene unclear. Trimming took 0 bases from V and 4 from J, leaving 7 bases between them. Germline CDR1 reads SGHRS; CDR2 reads YFSETQ. The CDR3 totals 13 residues.

V gene TRBV21-1 combines with J gene TRBJ1-6; the table gives TRBD1 as D, unverified against the DNA. TRBV21-1 is deemed a pseudogene. This CDR3 has 16 amino acids. The CDR3 region has the DNA TGTGCCAGCAGCACAGGGCCTTATTGGTATAATTCACCCCTCCACTTT. Translated: CASSTGPYWYNSPLHF.

The chain recombines TRBV11-2 with TRBJ2-7, with 9 bases that match TRBD2. Germline lookup yields CDR1 SGHAT and CDR2 FQNNGV. Unmatched junction bases numbered 11, after V lost 5 bases and J lost 6 bases. The length of the CDR3 is 15 residues. CDR3 sequence: CASSLFSGSNGEQYF. CDR3 coding DNA: TGTGCCAGCAGCCTCTTTAGCGGGAGTAACGGCGAGCAGTACTTC.

The V gene is TRBV28, the J gene TRBJ1-6, with no clear D. The germline V and J ends were trimmed by 8 bases and 5 bases, with 13 bases remaining between them. The germline gives CDR1 MDHEN, CDR2 SYDVKM. This CDR3 has 14 amino acids. This CDR3 is CASRENFNNSPLHF. CDR3 sequence (DNA): TGTGCCAGCCGGGAAAATTTCAATAATTCACCCCTCCACTTT. The whole variable domain, filled in from reference TRBV28 and TRBJ1-6, reads DVKVTQSSRYLVKRTGEKVFLECVQDMDHENMFWYRQDPGLGLRLIYFSYDVKMKEKGDIPEGYSVSREKKERFSLILESASTNQTSMYLCASRENFNNSPLHFGNGTRLTVT.

The rearrangement links TRBV4-1 to TRBJ2-5; D is possibly TRBD2 (6 bases). V was trimmed by 1 base and J by 2 bases, leaving 14 bases between them. Germline V gene sequence: CDR1 MGHRA, CDR2 YSYEKL. The CDR3 length is 16 residues. The CDR3 region has the DNA TGCGCCAGCAGCCAAGTCACGGGGGAAATTCAAGAGACCCAGTACTTC. This gives the protein CASSQVTGEIQETQYF.

The chain links TRBV14 to TRBJ2-7; unclear D gene. The CDR3 totals 13 residues. Germline CDR1 and CDR2: SGHDN and FVKESK. Trimming left V 5 bases short and J 3 bases short, with 11 bases between. CDR3 sequence (DNA): TGTGCCAGCAGCAAAACCGCGGACTACGAGCAGTACTTC. It is translated as CASSKTADYEQYF.

The chain employs TRBV2 and TRBJ1-4; 8 nucleotides align to TRBD1. Trimming removed 6 bases from V and 3 bases from J; junction bases left unmatched: 6. The germline CDR1 and CDR2 sequences are SNHLY and FYNNEI. The CDR3 covers 15 residues. The CDR3 DNA is TGTGCCAGCAGCCAACAGGGGGGATCTAATGAAAAACTGTTTTTT. Amino acid sequence: CASSQQGGSNEKLFF.

The J gene is TRBJ1-6, the V gene TRBV6-6, with D hard to call. V shed 2 bases and J shed 8 bases, with 10 bases lying between them. The CDR3 covers 14 residues. Germline V lookup: CDR1 MNHNY, CDR2 SVGAGI (reference sequence). The CDR3 sequence: CASSYGARDSPLHF. CDR3 nucleotides: TGTGCCAGCAGTTACGGCGCCCGGGATTCACCCCTCCACTTT.

The rearrangement links TRBV6-5 to TRBJ2-2; 12 bases are a match to TRBD2. Germline V gene sequence: CDR1 MNHEY, CDR2 SVGAGI. The length of the CDR3 is 14 residues. Trimming removed 9 bases from V and 8 bases from J; junction bases left unmatched: 7. CDR3 DNA sequence: TGTGCCAGTCGACTAGCGGGAGCAGGAGGGGAGCTGTTTTTT. Amino acids: CASRLAGAGGELFF.

The rearrangement uses TRBV7-9 and TRBJ2-1, with 8 bases identical to TRBD2. This CDR3 is 15 amino acids long. Trimming took 4 bases from V and 7 from J; bases not matched to a gene: 9. Germline loops: CDR1 SEHNR, CDR2 FQNEAQ (reference sequence). CDR3 loop: CASSSGGARGNEQFF. The CDR3, as DNA: TGTGCCAGCAGCTCCGGGGGGGCCAGGGGAAATGAGCAGTTCTTC. The variable domain in full, with the rest retrieved from reference TRBV7-9 and TRBJ2-1, is DTGVSQNPRHKITKRGQNVTFRCDPISEHNRLYWYRQTLGQGPEFLTYFQNEAQLEKSRLLSDRFSAERPKGSFSTLEIQRTEQGDSAMYLCASSSGGARGNEQFFGPGTRLTVL.

The V gene is TRBV2, the J gene TRBJ2-2; the D is unclear. This CDR3 is built from 14 residues. The V gene lost 7 bases and the J gene lost 6 bases, with 15 bases spanning the gap. From germline, CDR1 is SNHLY and CDR2 FYNNEI. In DNA form, the CDR3 reads TGTGCCAGCACTAAGAGCCCTAACGCCGGGGAGCTGTTTTTT. Translated: CASTKSPNAGELFF.

This clone has only a few counts. This chain joins TRBV18 and TRBJ1-2; no reliable D call. CDR1 KGHSH and CDR2 LQKENI come from the germline V gene. This CDR3 comprises 13 residues. V was shortened by 6 bases and J by 8 bases, with 16 bases between the two germline ends. The CDR3 reads CASSPQRENGYTF. CDR3 bases: TGTGCCAGCTCCCCCCAAAGAGAAAACGGCTACACCTTC.

V is TRBV11-2 and J is TRBJ2-7; no reliable D call. The CDR3 is 13 amino acids. CDR1 is SGHAT and CDR2 is FQNNGV in the germline V gene. The V end was cut by 6 bases, the J end by 4 bases, with 13 bases between. CDR3 DNA sequence: TGTGCCAGCAGACAATCCCCAGCGTACGAGCAGTACTTC. This gives the protein CASRQSPAYEQYF.

The chain has TRBV5-1 and TRBJ2-1; TRBD2 matches 7 bases. The trim removed 1 base at V and 0 bases at J, leaving 10 bases unmatched. This CDR3 is 18 amino acids long. The germline CDR1 and CDR2 sequences are SGHRS and YFSETQ. CDR3 in DNA: TGCGCCAGCAGCTTGATTAGGCGGGAGCGGAACTCCTACAATGAGCAGTTCTTC. It is translated as CASSLIRRERNSYNEQFF.

The rearrangement uses TRBV5-4 and TRBJ2-1; 8 nucleotides align to TRBD2. Per germline, CDR1 SGHNT and CDR2 YYREEE (reference sequence). Trimming removed 7 bases from V and 0 bases from J; junction bases left unmatched: 15. The CDR3 runs 18 residues. The CDR3 spells CASATSGGGLTSYNEQFF. In DNA form, the CDR3 reads TGTGCCAGCGCCACATCGGGGGGGGGTCTTACCTCCTACAATGAGCAGTTCTTC.

The V call is TRBV24-1, the J call TRBJ2-5, with 9 bases that match TRBD1. In germline, CDR1 is KGHDR, CDR2 SFDVKD. After removal of 1 base from V and 2 bases from J, the junction contained 4 bases not matched to a gene. The CDR3 runs to 16 residues. CDR3 loop: CATSDFRTGDQETQYF. The CDR3 bases are TGTGCCACCAGTGATTTTCGGACAGGGGATCAAGAGACCCAGTACTTC.

The V and J genes are TRBV5-8 and TRBJ1-6; unclear D gene. The CDR3 runs to 16 residues. CDR1 SGHTS and CDR2 YDEGEE come from the germline V gene. V gave up 0 bases and J gave up 7 bases, with 14 bases separating them. Here the CDR3 DNA reads TGTGCCAGCAGCTTGGGCCTTGGACGGGAAAATTCACCCCTCCACTTT. This translates into CASSLGLGRENSPLHF.

This clone was seen more than once but under ten times. The DNA of the CDR3 is TGTGCCAGCAGTTTATCGATAGGCTTGGGGCAGGGTTACGGTTCACCCCTCCACTTT. Translated: CASSLSIGLGQGYGSPLHF. V and J are TRBV27 and TRBJ1-6, with a possible D match to TRBD1 (5 bases). This CDR3 has 19 residues. Deletions cut 0 bases from V and 9 bases from J, with 24 bases between. Germline V gene sequence: CDR1 MNHEY, CDR2 SMNVEV (reference sequence).

The CDR3 reads CATKGDRGNSPLHF. DNA of the CDR3: TGTGCCACAAAGGGGGACAGAGGAAATTCACCCCTCCACTTT. The chain has TRBV28 and TRBJ1-6; 7 bases match TRBD1. Germline-derived CDR1 and CDR2 are MDHEN and SYDVKM. Losses at the gene ends were 10 bases for V and 7 bases for J; bases not matched to a gene: 10. This CDR3 is built from 14 residues.

This chain connects TRBV19 to TRBJ1-6; 10 nucleotides agree with TRBD1. This CDR3 contains 15 residues. Germline CDR1 reads LNHDA; CDR2 reads SQIVND (reference sequence). The trim removed 9 bases at V and 10 bases at J, leaving 12 bases unmatched. The DNA of the CDR3 is TGTGCCAGCAGCGGACAGGGGGTAATTTCGTCACCCCTCCACTTT. Protein product: CASSGQGVISSPLHF.

J is TRBJ1-6 and V is TRBV5-4; 8 bases map to TRBD1. The CDR3 has 16 residues. Trimming cost V 5 bases and J 5 bases; bases outside gene matches: 9. The germline gives CDR1 SGHNT, CDR2 YYREEE (reference sequence). The CDR3 protein is CASRTSGGAHNSPLHF. The CDR3 nucleotides read TGTGCCAGCAGGACCTCAGGGGGCGCACATAATTCACCCCTCCACTTT.